The rows below give T cell receptor beta chains drawn from one sample of a study of patients and donors after allogeneic stem cell transplantation. MiXCR, run by TCRdb on the RT-PCR reads, gives a single entry per CDR3 protein. The sample has around 25,000 distinct CDR3 sequences, roughly 43% seen once; the top ten hold approximately 80%. Specimen: blood, either unsorted or a sorted T cell fraction (not recorded which). These receptors all come from a human donor who was either an allogeneic HSCT recipient or a stem cell or donor lymphocyte infusion donor (not recorded which). It is not recorded whose cells these are; they may come from a transplant donor. Each CDR3 is given with its conserved first and last residue. The D gene is left open where the match is weak. Rows give clone size only sometimes, using once, few, many, or a class for an expanded clone.

clone size | J gene | D gene | V gene | CDR3 protein | CDR3 DNA
few | TRBJ1-1 | NA | TRBV6-5 | CASSRLARNTEAFF | TGTGCCAGCAGCCGGCTAGCGAGGAACACTGAAGCTTTCTTT
NA | TRBJ1-2 | TRBD1 | TRBV20-1 | CSAFTGGYGYTF | TGCAGTGCCTTTACAGGGGGCTATGGCTACACCTTC
NA | TRBJ2-7 | NA | TRBV7-9 | CASSAGQPLGQYF | TGTGCCAGCAGCGCGGGACAGCCCCTAGGGCAGTACTTC
NA | TRBJ1-3 | NA | TRBV5-6 | CASSFRRITGSGNTIYF | TGTGCCAGCAGCTTCCGCCGGATTACCGGCTCTGGAAACACCATATATTTT
NA | TRBJ1-1 | NA | TRBV12-3/TRBV12-4 | CASSFGHGNTEAFF | TGTGCCAGCAGTTTTGGACATGGGAACACTGAAGCTTTCTTT
NA | TRBJ1-6 | NA | TRBV10-2 | CASSYSSYNSPLHF | TGCGCCAGCAGTTACAGCTCCTATAATTCACCCCTCCACTTT
few | TRBJ1-3 | NA | TRBV10-3 | CAISESTGNTIYF | TGTGCCATCAGTGAGTCGACCGGAAACACCATATATTTT
NA | TRBJ1-6 | NA | TRBV7-6 | CASSLERSYNSPLHF | TGTGCCAGCAGCTTAGAGAGGTCCTATAATTCACCCCTCCACTTT
few | TRBJ1-5 | NA | TRBV25-1 | CAIAGQISNQPQHF | TGTGCCATCGCAGGACAGATAAGCAATCAGCCCCAGCATTTT
NA | TRBJ1-1 | NA | TRBV5-1 | CASSLEGTKTEAFF | TGCGCCAGCAGCTTGGAGGGAACGAAGACTGAAGCTTTCTTT
NA | TRBJ2-3 | NA | TRBV5-1 | CASSRDLGGDTQYF | TGCGCCAGCAGCCGGGACCTCGGAGGAGATACGCAGTATTTT
NA | TRBJ2-7 | TRBD1 | TRBV24-1 | CATSDLGETGVNEQYF | TGTGCCACCAGTGATTTGGGGGAGACAGGGGTGAACGAGCAGTACTTC
few | TRBJ1-1 | NA | TRBV5-1 | CASSLQGRNTEAFF | TGCGCCAGCAGCTTGCAGGGTAGAAACACTGAAGCTTTCTTT
NA | TRBJ1-3 | NA | TRBV4-2 | CASSKGGFGNTIYF | TGTGCCAGCTCAAAGGGGGGATTCGGAAACACCATATATTTT
NA | TRBJ2-7 | TRBD1 | TRBV28 | CASSLRLRGPWSYEQYF | TGTGCCAGCAGTTTACGCCTCAGGGGGCCGTGGTCCTACGAGCAGTACTTC
NA | TRBJ1-4 | NA | TRBV4-2 | CASSQGRGRGGEKLFF | TGTGCCAGCAGCCAAGGGAGAGGCAGGGGTGGTGAAAAACTGTTTTTT
NA | TRBJ1-2 | NA | TRBV7-9 | CASSLEKDLHGYTF | TGTGCCAGCAGCTTAGAGAAGGACCTACATGGCTACACCTTC
NA | TRBJ1-3 | NA | TRBV20-1 | CSARPQANSGNTIYF | TGCAGTGCTAGACCCCAGGCCAACTCTGGAAACACCATATATTTT
NA | TRBJ2-1 | TRBD2 | TRBV5-1 | CASSLGLAGNDEQFF | TGCGCCAGCAGCTTGGGACTAGCGGGAAATGATGAGCAGTTCTTC
NA | TRBJ1-2 | TRBD1 | TRBV5-1 | CASSLGGTGSNYGYTF | TGCGCCAGCAGCCTGGGGGGGACAGGCTCTAACTATGGCTACACCTTC
few | TRBJ1-5 | NA | TRBV20-1 | CSAYSGSNQPQHF | TGCAGTGCTTACAGCGGTAGCAATCAGCCCCAGCATTTT
NA | TRBJ2-7 | TRBD1 | TRBV20-1 | CSTPGQGSYEQYF | TGCAGTACCCCGGGACAGGGTTCCTACGAGCAGTACTTC
many | TRBJ1-4 | TRBD1 | TRBV3-1 | CASSQDAGGGKLFF | TGTGCCAGCAGCCAAGATGCAGGGGGCGGAAAACTGTTTTTT
NA | TRBJ1-1 | TRBD1 | TRBV11-2 | CASSFVTGATEAFF | TGTGCCAGCAGCTTTGTTACAGGGGCCACTGAAGCTTTCTTT
few | TRBJ2-1 | NA | TRBV24-1 | CATSDFETGQFF | TGTGCCACCAGTGATTTCGAGACAGGTCAGTTCTTC
few | TRBJ1-2 | TRBD1 | TRBV7-8 | CASSFDRAYGYTF | TGTGCCAGCAGCTTCGACAGGGCCTATGGCTACACCTTC
NA | TRBJ2-3 | TRBD2 | TRBV28 | CASSPLSGGSGSDTQYF | TGTGCCAGCAGTCCCCTATCGGGCGGGAGTGGGTCAGATACGCAGTATTTT